The clone carrying this T cell receptor beta chain was observed a few times. It was with unique molecular identifiers that the TCRbeta library was prepared. One entry per CDR3 protein, called by TCRdb with MiXCR from the PCR reads. The sample lists fewer than 1 million distinct CDR3 sequences; around 15% were seen once. These data originate in a study of T-cell reconstitution after alpha-beta-depleted transplantation in children. The CDR3 length is 15 residues. Germline CDR1 and CDR2: SGHAT and FQNNGV. V gave up 5 bases and J gave up 0 bases; unmatched junction bases: 6. The V and J genes are TRBV11-2 and TRBJ2-5; 7 bases agree with TRBD2. Sequenced here: PBMCs, mostly from graft donor cells, sampled 360 days after TCRalphabeta/CD19-depleted stem cell transplant. The source of this sequence is a male patient younger than 18 who had a stem cell transplant for acute lymphoblastic leukemia, so the T cells may come from the graft donor. The DNA for the CDR3 is TGTGCCAGCAGCCGAGACGGGAGGAACCAAGAGACCCAGTACTTC. This translates into CASSRDGRNQETQYF. The full variable domain, completed using reference TRBV11-2 and TRBJ2-5, is EAGVAQSPRYKIIEKRQSVAFWCNPISGHATLYWYQQILGQGPKLLIQFQNNGVVDDSQLPKDRFSAERLKGVDSTLKIQPAKLEDSAVYLCASSRDGRNQETQYFGPGTRLLVL.